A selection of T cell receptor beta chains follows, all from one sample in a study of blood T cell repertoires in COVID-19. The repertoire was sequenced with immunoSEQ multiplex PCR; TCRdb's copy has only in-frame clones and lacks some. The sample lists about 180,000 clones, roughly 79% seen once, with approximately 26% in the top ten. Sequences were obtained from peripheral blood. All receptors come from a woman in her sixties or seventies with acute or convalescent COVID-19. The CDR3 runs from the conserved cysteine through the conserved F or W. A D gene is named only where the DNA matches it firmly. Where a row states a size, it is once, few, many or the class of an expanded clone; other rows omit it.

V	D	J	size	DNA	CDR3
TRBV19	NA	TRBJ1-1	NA	TGTGCCAGTAGTATAACTGGGGCGAACACTGAAGCTTTCTTT	CASSITGANTEAFF
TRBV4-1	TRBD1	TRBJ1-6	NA	TGCGCCAGCAGCCAAGCCGGGACAGTGAATAATTCACCCCTCCACTTT	CASSQAGTVNNSPLHF
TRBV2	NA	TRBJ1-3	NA	TGTGCCAGCAGTGAATCACAGGGTATTGGAAACACCATATATTTT	CASSESQGIGNTIYF
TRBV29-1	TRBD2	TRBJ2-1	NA	TGCAGCGTTGAAGATCCCACGACTAGCCCGAGCTCCTACAATGAGCAGTTCTTC	CSVEDPTTSPSSYNEQFF
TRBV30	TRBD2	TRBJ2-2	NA	TGTGCCTGGAGAGCTAGCGGGAGGCACACCGGGGAGCTGTTTTTT	CAWRASGRHTGELFF
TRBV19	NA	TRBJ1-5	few	TGTGCCAGTAGTATGACGGACTCCAACCGCTATCAGCCCCAGCATTTT	CASSMTDSNRYQPQHF
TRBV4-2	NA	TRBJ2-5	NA	TGTGCCAGCAGCCAAGATGCCGTAGCAGAGACCCAGTACTTC	CASSQDAVAETQYF
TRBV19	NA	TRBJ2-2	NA	TGTGCCAGTAGTACCACCTTTGCGGGGTACACCGGGGAGCTGTTTTTT	CASSTTFAGYTGELFF
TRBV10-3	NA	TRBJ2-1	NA	TGTGCCATCAGCCCAGCGGTCTCCTACAATGAGCAGTTCTTC	CAISPAVSYNEQFF
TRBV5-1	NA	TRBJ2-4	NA	TGCGCCAGCAGGGATCCAGGGGGGTCGGGAGACATTCAGTACTTC	CASRDPGGSGDIQYF
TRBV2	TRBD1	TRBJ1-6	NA	TGTGCCAGCAACGCGGGACAGGGGTATTCACCCCTCCACTTT	CASNAGQGYSPLHF
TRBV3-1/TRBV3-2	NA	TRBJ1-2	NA	TGTGCCAGCAGCCAGCTCGGTGGCTACACCTTC	CASSQLGGYTF
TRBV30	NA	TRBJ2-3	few	TGTGCCTGGAAAGTGGGGCATCAGACAGATACGCAGTATTTT	CAWKVGHQTDTQYF
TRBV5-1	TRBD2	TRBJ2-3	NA	TGCGCCAGCAGCTTGTTGACTAGCGGAAGCACAGATACGCAGTATTTT	CASSLLTSGSTDTQYF
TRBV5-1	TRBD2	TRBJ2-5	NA	TGCGCCAGCAGCCGGTCCCAAGGGGGAATCCTAGCGGGCCGCCAAGAGACCCAGTACTTC	CASSRSQGGILAGRQETQYF
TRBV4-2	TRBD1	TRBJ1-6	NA	TGTGCCAGCAACAGGGGGGAAAATAATTCACCCCTCCACTTT	CASNRGENNSPLHF
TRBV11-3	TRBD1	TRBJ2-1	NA	TGTGCCAGCAGCCGCAGGACAGGAGACTACAATGAGCAGTTCTTC	CASSRRTGDYNEQFF
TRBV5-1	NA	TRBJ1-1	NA	TGCGCCAGCGCCTCTGGGGACATCCTGAACACTGAAGCTTTCTTT	CASASGDILNTEAFF
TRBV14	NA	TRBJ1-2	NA	TGTGCCAGCAGCCCACTCGGCGGGGCCAGTGGCTACACCTTC	CASSPLGGASGYTF
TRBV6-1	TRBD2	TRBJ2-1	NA	TGTGCCAGCAGTGAAGTAGCGGGGATTTACAATGAGCAGTTCTTC	CASSEVAGIYNEQFF
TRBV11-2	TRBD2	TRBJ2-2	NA	TGTGCCAGCAGCCACGGGACTAGCGGGATGGGCGGGGAGCTGTTTTTT	CASSHGTSGMGGELFF
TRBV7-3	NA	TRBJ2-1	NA	TGTGCCAGCAGCTATCGGGGGAGAGCTGAGCAGTTCTTC	CASSYRGRAEQFF
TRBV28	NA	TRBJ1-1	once	TGTGCCAGCAGTTTAAGACAGGTGAACACTGAAGCTTTCTTT	CASSLRQVNTEAFF
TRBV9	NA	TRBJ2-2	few	TGTGCCAGCAGCGTAGGCCCCAGTAGAGGAACCGGGGAGCTGTTTTTT	CASSVGPSRGTGELFF
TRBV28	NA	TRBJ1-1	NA	TGTGCCAGCAGTTTCAGTACGGGGACTGAAGCTTTCTTT	CASSFSTGTEAFF
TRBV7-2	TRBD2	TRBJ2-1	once	TGTGCCAGCAGCTTAGTAGTGGGAGGGTCGGTTGAGCAGTTCTTC	CASSLVVGGSVEQFF
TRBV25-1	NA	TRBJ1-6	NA	TGTGCCAGCAGTGAGTCCAAGGGGGTCTCACCCCTCCACTTT	CASSESKGVSPLHF
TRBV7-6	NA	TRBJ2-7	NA	TGTGCCAGCAGCTTAGAGCGGGCCGCCTACGAGCAGTACTTC	CASSLERAAYEQYF
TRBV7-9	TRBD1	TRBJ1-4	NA	TGTGCCAGCAGCTTCACGACAGGGGGCGATGAAAAACTGTTTTTT	CASSFTTGGDEKLFF
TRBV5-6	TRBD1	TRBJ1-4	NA	TGTGCCAGCAGCTTAGGACAGGGGCGATGGGAAAAACTGTTTTTT	CASSLGQGRWEKLFF
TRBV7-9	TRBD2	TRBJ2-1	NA	TGTGCCAGCAGCTTATCTCGGCGGGAGGGCCGGAATGAGCAGTTCTTC	CASSLSRREGRNEQFF
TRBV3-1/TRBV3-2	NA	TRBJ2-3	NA	TGTGCCAGCAGCCAAGACCCCCTAGCCGTCCCAGATACGCAGTATTTT	CASSQDPLAVPDTQYF
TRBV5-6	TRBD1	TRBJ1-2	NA	TGTGCCAGCAGTAAACAGGGGTTGAGGGGCTACACCTTC	CASSKQGLRGYTF
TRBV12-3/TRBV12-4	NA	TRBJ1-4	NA	TGTGCCAGCAGTCCCGCGGTGAATGAAAAACTGTTTTTT	CASSPAVNEKLFF
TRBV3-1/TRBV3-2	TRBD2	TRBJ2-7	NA	TGTGCCAGCAGCCAGGGACTAGCGGGAACCTTCTACGAGCAGTACTTC	CASSQGLAGTFYEQYF
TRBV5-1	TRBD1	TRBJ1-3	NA	TGCGCCAGCAGCTTGGTTTCAGGGGGCTATGGAAACACCATATATTTT	CASSLVSGGYGNTIYF
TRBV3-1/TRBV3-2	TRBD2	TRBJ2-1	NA	TGTGCCAGCAGCCGAGTAGCGGGAGAGGCCAATGAGCAGTTCTTC	CASSRVAGEANEQFF
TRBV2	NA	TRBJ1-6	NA	TGTGCCAGCAGTGAAGACAATCACTCACCCCTCCACTTT	CASSEDNHSPLHF
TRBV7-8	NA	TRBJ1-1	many	TGTGCCAGCAGCTTAGGACAGGTCATGAACACTGAAGCTTTCTTT	CASSLGQVMNTEAFF
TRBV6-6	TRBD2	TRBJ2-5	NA	TGTGCCAGCAGGCGACTAGCGGGAGGCGGATTTCAAGAGACCCAGTACTTC	CASRRLAGGGFQETQYF
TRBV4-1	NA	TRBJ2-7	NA	TGCGCCAGCAGCCAAGATACCGGGCAGGGGTTTGTCGCCGAGCAGTACTTC	CASSQDTGQGFVAEQYF
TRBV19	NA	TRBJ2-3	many	TGTGCCAGTAGTATTATCCCGGCGGCAGATACGCAGTATTTT	CASSIIPAADTQYF
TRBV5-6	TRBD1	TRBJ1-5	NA	TGTGCCAGCAGTAGACAGGGGCCTAATCAGCCCCAGCATTTT	CASSRQGPNQPQHF
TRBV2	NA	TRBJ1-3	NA	TGTGCCAGCAGGAACGGAGGGAGCTCTGGAAACACCATATATTTT	CASRNGGSSGNTIYF
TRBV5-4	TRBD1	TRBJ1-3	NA	TGTGCCAGCAGCATTGGGACAGGATCTGGAAACACCATATATTTT	CASSIGTGSGNTIYF
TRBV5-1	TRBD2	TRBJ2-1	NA	TGCGCCAGCAGCTTAGCTAGCGGGAGCTTATACAATGAGCAGTTCTTC	CASSLASGSLYNEQFF
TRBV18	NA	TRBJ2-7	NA	TGTGCCAGCTCACCCGACTCAGGGTCCGTTACGTCCTACGAGCAGTACTTC	CASSPDSGSVTSYEQYF
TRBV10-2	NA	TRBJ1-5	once	TGCGCCAGCAGTGATCCGGGCAATCAGCCCCAGCATTTT	CASSDPGNQPQHF
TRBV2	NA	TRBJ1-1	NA	TGTGCCAGCAAGGAGGGGGGGACTGAAGCTTTCTTT	CASKEGGTEAFF
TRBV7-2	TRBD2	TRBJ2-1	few	TGTGCCAGCAGCCCCGATCTAGCGGATAGAAGCAATGAGCAGTTCTTC	CASSPDLADRSNEQFF
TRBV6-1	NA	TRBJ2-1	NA	TGTGCCAGCAGTGAAGCGCGGTATTCGACTTACTCCTACAATGAGCAGTTCTTC	CASSEARYSTYSYNEQFF
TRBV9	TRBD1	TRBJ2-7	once	TGTGCCAGCAGCGTAGATGGGAGACAGGGGATCTACGAGCAGTACTTC	CASSVDGRQGIYEQYF